The source of this TCR beta chain is a study of cytomegalovirus exposure and HLA in healthy donors. The ends were cut back, 11 bases at V and 4 bases at J, with 20 bases in the middle. This CDR3 is built from 14 residues. Germline-derived CDR1 and CDR2 are SNHLY and FYNNEI. Sequenced by immunoSEQ multiplex PCR; TCRdb stores in-frame clones only, minus some. The sample consists of some 140,000 clones, about nine tenths of them appearing once. The sequenced sample was PBMCs. The V and J genes are TRBV2 and TRBJ1-2, with D possibly TRBD1 on 6 matching bases. The source of this sequence is a man between 18 and 35 years old in good health and CMV-seronegative. The CDR3 DNA follows: TGTGCCGCTCGCGGAGCGGACAGAGTCTATGGCTACACCTTC. It yields the protein CAARGADRVYGYTF. The full variable domain, rest sourced from reference TRBV2 and TRBJ1-2, is EPEVTQTPSHQVTQMGQEVILRCVPISNHLYFYWYRQILGQKVEFLVSFYNNEISEKSEIFDDQFSVERPDGSNFTLKIRSTKLEDSAMYFCAARGADRVYGYTFGSGTRLTVV.